One and the same sample provided the 9 T cell receptor beta chains below, sequenced in a study of radiotherapy plus CTLA-4 blockade in lung cancer. The protocol was immunoSEQ multiplex PCR, while the TCRdb copy is restricted to in-frame clones and leaves out a portion. The data show about 97,000 clones, 65% to 80% seen once. The sample in question was peripheral blood, obtained from a patient treated with radiotherapy plus ipilimumab. The source is a human donor with non-small cell lung cancer who had a partial response to radiotherapy plus ipilimumab. Some clones in this sample may be carry-over from other donors' samples.

This clone has a handful of counts. The chain carries TRBV10-3 and TRBJ2-7; no definite D call. Germline V gives CDR1 ENHRY, CDR2 SYGVKD. This CDR3 is 11 amino acids long. Trimming shortened V by 3 bases and J by 3 bases, and 3 bases separated the two germline ends. The CDR3 DNA reads as TGTGCCATCAGTGATAACTACGAGCAGTACTTC. Translation gives CAISDNYEQYF.

The chain couples TRBV30 to TRBJ2-1; tentatively, D is TRBD1 (5 bases). This CDR3 region has 14 residues. V shed 5 bases and J shed 2 bases, with 13 bases lying between them. The germline V gene encodes CDR1 GTSNPN and CDR2 SVGIG (reference sequence). The CDR3 bases are TGTGCCTGGCACAGGTCAGCCACCTACAATGAGCAGTTCTTC. Encoded protein: CAWHRSATYNEQFF. The full variable domain, its missing parts supplied by reference TRBV30 and TRBJ2-1, is SQTIHQWPATLVQPVGSPLSLECTVEGTSNPNLYWYRQAAGRGLQLLFYSVGIGQISSEVPQNLSASRPQDRQFILSSKKLLLSDSGFYLCAWHRSATYNEQFFGPGTRLTVL.

The chain links TRBV9 to TRBJ2-1; 12 bases map to TRBD2. The CDR3 length is 16 residues. Losses at the gene ends were 3 bases for V and 5 bases for J; bases not matched to a gene: 6. In germline, CDR1 is SGDLS, CDR2 YYNGEE. The CDR3 sequence is CASSGILAGGNNEQFF. DNA for the CDR3: TGTGCCAGCAGCGGGATCCTAGCGGGGGGGAACAATGAGCAGTTCTTC.

This sequence joins TRBV6-1 and TRBJ1-1; 8 nucleotides agree with TRBD1. The CDR3 has 14 residues. J lost 4 bases, V lost 6 bases, and 7 bases had no gene match. The V gene's germline CDR1 is MNHNS and CDR2 SASEGT. The CDR3 is CASRMDRASTEAFF. DNA of the CDR3: TGTGCCAGCAGGATGGACAGGGCGAGCACTGAAGCTTTCTTT.

This sequence joins TRBV7-7 and TRBJ1-5, with D unclear. The CDR3 is 13 amino acids. Germline V gene lookup returns CDR1 SSHAT and CDR2 FNYEAQ (reference sequence). Trimming cost V 0 bases and J 3 bases, with 3 bases left between them. CDR3 sequence: CASSLALNQPQHF. The CDR3 DNA reads as TGTGCCAGCAGCTTAGCCCTCAATCAGCCCCAGCATTTT.

The chain joins TRBV23-1 to TRBJ1-1; no clear D gene. TRBV23-1 qualifies as an ORF whose function is uncertain. V was clipped by 0 bases and J by 0 bases, with 8 bases between them. The CDR3 is 15 residues long. Here the CDR3 reads CASSQSRSVNTEAFF. The CDR3 DNA is TGCGCCAGCAGTCAATCGCGCTCGGTGAACACTGAAGCTTTCTTT.

The chain has TRBV19 and TRBJ2-4, with TRBD1 identical over 9 bases. Germline values: CDR1 LNHDA, CDR2 SQIVND (reference sequence). V gave up 8 bases and J gave up 10 bases; unmatched junction bases: 9. The CDR3 consists of 13 residues. The CDR3 region is CASSGTGIRIQYF. In DNA form, the CDR3 reads TGTGCCAGTTCAGGGACAGGGATAAGAATTCAGTACTTC.

The chain uses TRBV29-1 and TRBJ2-1; D gene ambiguous. The ends were cut back, 5 bases at V and 8 bases at J, with 16 bases in the middle. Germline V gene data show CDR1 as SQVTM and CDR2 as ANQGSEA. The CDR3 is made up of 13 amino acids. As DNA, the CDR3 is TGCAGCGTTTCCAGGTTAAGGTTCGATGAGCAGTTCTTC. Its protein is CSVSRLRFDEQFF.

The V gene is TRBV19, the J gene TRBJ2-3; 9 bases align to TRBD1. Trimming removed 3 bases from V and 2 bases from J; junction bases left unmatched: 9. The germline V gene has CDR1 LNHDA and CDR2 SQIVND (reference sequence). The length of the CDR3 is 17 residues. Here the CDR3 reads CASSIRGTGWDTDTQYF. CDR3 bases: TGTGCCAGTAGTATCCGAGGGACAGGGTGGGACACAGATACGCAGTATTTT.